The clone carrying this T cell receptor (beta chain) was seen only a few times. Its antigen remains unknown. Germline CDR1 DFQATT, CDR2 SNEGSKA (reference sequence). This CDR3 spans 13 amino acids. V gave up 0 bases and J gave up 8 bases, with 11 bases separating them. Unique molecular identifiers tagged the TCRbeta library. TCRdb called the PCR reads again in MiXCR, with one record for every CDR3 protein. The sample gives approximately 1,000,000 distinct CDR3 sequences, about 31% of which show up once; about 28% is in the top ten. This entry belongs to a study of T-cell reconstitution after alpha-beta-depleted transplantation in children. Overall study results and limits: For some patients, TCRbeta diversity was high at day 60 because of recipient T cells and thymic progenitors that survived. Hyperexpanded clones declined; after one year, newly produced T cells mostly supplied diversity. Expanded graft clones, several hundred of them, were reportedly the source of alpha-beta T cells about two months after transplant.

The rearrangement links TRBV20-1 to TRBJ2-1; possibly TRBD1 for D (5 bases). The source was PBMCs, mostly from graft donor cells, collected 360 days after TCRalphabeta/CD19-depleted stem cell transplant. This clonotype was obtained from a boy in the first two years of life who had a stem cell transplant for SCID, so the T cells may come from the graft donor. In nucleotides, the CDR3 is TGCAGTGCTAGAGAGGTTAGGGGCGATGAGCAGTTCTTC. Translating gives CSAREVRGDEQFF.